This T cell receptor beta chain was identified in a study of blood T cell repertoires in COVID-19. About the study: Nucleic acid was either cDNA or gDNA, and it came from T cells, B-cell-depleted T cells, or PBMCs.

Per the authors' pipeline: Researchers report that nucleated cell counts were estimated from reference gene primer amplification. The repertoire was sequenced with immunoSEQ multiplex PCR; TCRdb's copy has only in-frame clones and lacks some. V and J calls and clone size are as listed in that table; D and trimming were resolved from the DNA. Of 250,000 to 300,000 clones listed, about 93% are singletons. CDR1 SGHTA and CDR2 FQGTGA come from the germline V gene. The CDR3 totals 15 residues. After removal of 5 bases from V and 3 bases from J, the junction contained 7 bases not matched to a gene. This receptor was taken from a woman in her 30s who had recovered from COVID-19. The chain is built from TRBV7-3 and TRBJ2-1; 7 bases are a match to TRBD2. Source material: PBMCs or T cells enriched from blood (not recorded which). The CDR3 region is CASSLRLASYNEQFF. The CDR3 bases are TGTGCCAGCAGCCTACGACTAGCAAGCTACAATGAGCAGTTCTTC.